The rows below give T cell receptor beta chains drawn from one sample of a study of T-cell memory formation after mild COVID-19. MiXCR, run by TCRdb on the 5' RACE reads, gives a single entry per CDR3 protein. Of 350,000 or so distinct CDR3 sequences listed, under 25% are singletons. Sequenced sample: PBMCs or a T cell subset sorted from them (not recorded which). The origin of the receptors is a man aged 18 to 30 who had mild COVID-19 (a few samples of this study predate the infection). Cell type and time point are not known. Each CDR3 is given with its conserved first and last residue. The order of the fields is D gene, clone size, V gene, J gene, CDR3 DNA, CDR3 protein. The D gene is left open where the match is weak. A row's size may be missing; if present it is once, few, many or a size class.

TRBD1	NA	TRBV5-6	TRBJ1-5	TGTGCCAGCAGCACTGGGACAGGGGGAGGCCAGCCCCAGCATTTT	CASSTGTGGGQPQHF
TRBD1	few	TRBV5-5	TRBJ2-5	TGTGCCAGCAGCTTGGTTACAGGGGTGATGGAGACCCAGTACTTC	CASSLVTGVMETQYF
TRBD1	NA	TRBV2	TRBJ2-2	TGTGCCAGCATTGGGACAGCAAACACCGGGGAGCTGTTTTTT	CASIGTANTGELFF
TRBD2	few	TRBV11-2	TRBJ2-3	TGTGCCAGCAGCTTTTTGAAGCGGGGGGGAGGTAGGGCAGATACGCAGTATTTT	CASSFLKRGGGRADTQYF
NA	NA	TRBV7-2	TRBJ2-7	TGTGCCAGCAGCGTTCAGGGAAGGCAGTACTTC	CASSVQGRQYF
NA	NA	TRBV20-1	TRBJ2-3	TGCAGTGCTTCGAGGACGGCGGGGACCTGGGATACGCAGTATTTT	CSASRTAGTWDTQYF
NA	NA	TRBV7-6	TRBJ2-3	TGTGCCAGCAGCCTAGGATGGGAAACAGATACGCAGTATTTT	CASSLGWETDTQYF
NA	NA	TRBV6-5	TRBJ2-7	TGTGCCAGCAGTTATTCAACAGGGAGATCCGAGCAGTACTTC	CASSYSTGRSEQYF
TRBD1	NA	TRBV6-5	TRBJ2-7	TGTGCCAGCAGGCGGACAGGACGACGAGAGCAGTACTTC	CASRRTGRREQYF
TRBD1	NA	TRBV7-9	TRBJ2-7	TGTGCCAGCAGAGGACAGGGAGGTGAATACGAGCAGTACTTC	CASRGQGGEYEQYF
NA	few	TRBV2	TRBJ1-2	TGTGCCAGCATGGGAGGGGGCTATGGCTACACCTTC	CASMGGGYGYTF
TRBD2	few	TRBV5-1	TRBJ2-3	TGCGCCAGCAGCCCAAGCGGGGGGGAGGATACGCAGTATTTT	CASSPSGGEDTQYF
TRBD1	NA	TRBV28	TRBJ1-5	TGTGCCAGCAGTTTCAGGGGGCCTAAGCCCCAGCATTTT	CASSFRGPKPQHF
NA	NA	TRBV4-3	TRBJ1-1	TGCGCCAGCAGCCAGAGCCTCGAGGGGCCGTCCGAAGCTTTCTTT	CASSQSLEGPSEAFF
NA	few	TRBV10-3	TRBJ2-2	TGTGCCATCAGCCAAAACTCCGGGACCGCTAACACCGGGGAGCTGTTTTTT	CAISQNSGTANTGELFF
NA	many	TRBV7-2	TRBJ2-7	TGTGCCAGCAGCTTAGCCTCCGGGAACACCTACGAGCAGTACTTC	CASSLASGNTYEQYF
NA	NA	TRBV4-1	TRBJ2-3	TGCGCCAGCAGCCAAGCCCCGGGTCCCCTCGGAGATACGCAGTATTTT	CASSQAPGPLGDTQYF
NA	few	TRBV28	TRBJ2-5	TGTGCCAGCAGTTTAGGGACCCTCAGGCGGGGCGAGTCCGTTCGGACCCAGTACTTC	CASSLGTLRRGESVRTQYF
TRBD2	NA	TRBV5-1	TRBJ2-2	TGCGCCAGCAGCATACTAGCGTTGGGCACCGGGGAGCTGTTTTTT	CASSILALGTGELFF
NA	few	TRBV18	TRBJ2-1	TGTGCCAGCTCACCACCGGCAGGGGACGAGCAGTTCTTC	CASSPPAGDEQFF
NA	few	TRBV27	TRBJ2-7	TGTGCCAGCAGTTTGTCTCCCGGCAGGCCCTACGAGCAGTACTTC	CASSLSPGRPYEQYF
TRBD2	NA	TRBV6-2/TRBV6-3	TRBJ2-3	TGTGCCAGCAGTAGCGCCCGCGCGGGGGGGCCGAAGAATACGCAGTATTTT	CASSSARAGGPKNTQYF
NA	few	TRBV12-3/TRBV12-4	TRBJ1-4	TGTGCCAGCAGTTTATACCCGTGGGGTGAAAAACTGTTTTTT	CASSLYPWGEKLFF
NA	NA	TRBV7-9	TRBJ2-5	TGTGCCAGCAGCTTTGGGCCGTACCAAGAGACCCAGTACTTC	CASSFGPYQETQYF
NA	NA	TRBV29-1	TRBJ1-2	TGCAGCGCCTGGGCCAACCTCTATGGCTACACCTTC	CSAWANLYGYTF
NA	NA	TRBV7-2	TRBJ2-2	TGTGCCAGCGCCTTTGGGTCAGGGAACACCGGGGAGCTGTTTTTT	CASAFGSGNTGELFF
TRBD1	NA	TRBV5-1	TRBJ1-4	TGCGCCAGCAGCTACCGGGACAGGGCTAATGAAAAACTGTTTTTT	CASSYRDRANEKLFF
TRBD2	few	TRBV19	TRBJ2-7	TGTGCCAGTAGTATTTCGACTAGCGGTTCCTACGAGCAGTACTTC	CASSISTSGSYEQYF